Listed here are 21 T cell receptor beta chains from one sample, sequenced in a study of T cells in Graves' hyperthyroidism and ophthalmopathy. The source material, RNA transcripts, was used to amplify TCR beta CDR3 regions. The TCR CDR3 first-round RT-PCR relied on the HTBI primer set. TCRdb reprocessed the multiplex PCR reads with MiXCR, giving one entry per CDR3 protein. The sample lists hundreds of thousands of distinct CDR3 sequences; 20% were seen once. Sequences were obtained from blood. The receptors come from a man aged 25 to 40 with Graves' ophthalmopathy.

The chain uses TRBV7-8 and TRBJ2-1, with 9 bases that match TRBD2. The CDR3 is made up of 17 amino acids. Germline assignment: CDR1 SGHVS and CDR2 FQNEAQ. The junction had 9 bases not matched to a gene; V was cut back by 3 bases and J by 3 bases. CDR3 nucleotides: TGTGCCAGCAGCTTTAGGACCCCTAGCGGGGTCTACAATGAGCAGTTCTTC. Protein product: CASSFRTPSGVYNEQFF. The variable domain in full, completed from reference TRBV7-8 and TRBJ2-1, reads GAGVSQSPRYKVAKRGQDVALRCDPISGHVSLFWYQQALGQGPEFLTYFQNEAQLDKSGLPSDRFFAERPEGSVSTLKIQRTQQEDSAVYLCASSFRTPSGVYNEQFFGPGTRLTVL.

This sequence joins TRBV6-1 and TRBJ1-2; 8 bases fit TRBD1. Per germline, CDR1 MNHNS and CDR2 SASEGT. The CDR3 length is 14 residues. Trimming cost V 6 bases and J 3 bases; bases outside gene matches: 6. CDR3 sequence (DNA): TGTGCCAGCAGCTCCGACAGGGGTGACTATGGCTACACCTTC. As protein: CASSSDRGDYGYTF.

This chain joins TRBV6-2 or TRBV6-3 and TRBJ2-6; the D gene is possibly TRBD2 (5 bases). In germline, CDR1 is MNHEY, CDR2 SVGEGT. Between the trimmed V and J ends, which lost 0 bases and 1 base, there was a span of 10 bases. This CDR3 spans 17 amino acids. The chain's CDR3 is CASSYSRATSGANVLTF. CDR3 coding DNA: TGTGCCAGCAGTTACTCGAGGGCCACATCTGGGGCCAACGTCCTGACTTTC.

This clonotype was observed a handful of times. The rearrangement joins TRBV18 to TRBJ1-4; TRBD1 might be the D (5 bases). There are 14 residues in the CDR3. Trimming left V 6 bases short and J 4 bases short, with 12 bases between. In germline, CDR1 is KGHSH, CDR2 LQKENI. Here the CDR3 DNA reads TGTGCCAGCTCGCCGGGACGGATTAATGAAAAACTGTTTTTT. Translated: CASSPGRINEKLFF. Complete variable domain (other parts from reference TRBV18 and TRBJ1-4): NAGVMQNPRHLVRRRGQEARLRCSPMKGHSHVYWYRQLPEEGLKFMVYLQKENIIDESGMPKERFSAEFPKEGPSILRIQQVVRGDSAAYFCASSPGRINEKLFFGSGTQLSVL.

This clonotype was counted only a few times. The chain employs TRBV12-3 or TRBV12-4 and TRBJ2-7; TRBD1 matches 7 bases. CDR3 length: 15 amino acids. V was clipped by 5 bases and J by 2 bases; unmatched bases: 9. CDR3 region: CASSSPRTGAYEQYF. The CDR3 bases are TGTGCCAGCAGTAGCCCCCGGACAGGTGCCTACGAGCAGTACTTC.

This clonotype came up a few times. The genes are TRBV20-1 and TRBJ1-2; tentatively, D is TRBD1 (6 bases). The germline V gene encodes CDR1 DFQATT and CDR2 SNEGSKA (reference sequence). V lost 6 bases and J lost 2, with 10 bases in between. The CDR3 is 12 residues long. The CDR3, as DNA: TGCAGTGCCGGGACAAAGAACTATGGCTACACCTTC. It is translated as CSAGTKNYGYTF.

This rearrangement joins TRBV28 to TRBJ2-3, with TRBD2 identical over 13 bases. In germline, CDR1 is MDHEN, CDR2 SYDVKM. This CDR3 has 17 amino acids. V gave up 6 bases and J gave up 2 bases; unmatched junction bases: 8. As DNA, the CDR3 is TGTGCCAGCAGAACCGGGACTAGCGGGATCCTCACAGATACGCAGTATTTT. This encodes CASRTGTSGILTDTQYF.

V is TRBV20-1 and J is TRBJ2-3; D not certain. The germline gives CDR1 DFQATT, CDR2 SNEGSKA (reference sequence). The CDR3 has 10 amino acids. The germline V and J ends were trimmed by 3 bases and 6 bases, with 4 bases remaining between them. The CDR3 loop reads CSARWDTQYF. Written as DNA, the CDR3 is TGCAGTGCTAGGTGGGATACGCAGTATTTT.

The table lists this clonotype with a few counts. The rearrangement joins TRBV4-2 to TRBJ1-5, with 12 bases identical to TRBD1. The V and J ends lost 0 bases and 7 bases, in that order; junction bases with no gene match: 10. CDR1 is LGHNA and CDR2 is YNFKEQ in the germline V gene. The CDR3 runs 18 residues. The CDR3 loop reads CASSQDGTGGGQGQPQHF. CDR3 nucleotides: TGTGCCAGCAGCCAAGATGGGACAGGGGGCGGTCAGGGCCAGCCCCAGCATTTT.

A few counts support this clonotype. CDR3 coding DNA: TGTGCCAGCAGCGATCGGGGGGGCACGGGTGAGACCCAGTACTTC. Translating it yields CASSDRGGTGETQYF. The chain combines TRBV7-9 with TRBJ2-5; 8 bases match TRBD2. The germline gives CDR1 SEHNR, CDR2 FQNEAQ (reference sequence). The CDR3 runs to 15 residues. After removal of 5 bases from V and 5 bases from J, the junction contained 10 bases not matched to a gene.

The J gene is TRBJ2-7, the V gene TRBV5-5, with 8 bases that match TRBD1. The V gene's germline CDR1 is SGHKS and CDR2 YYEKEE (reference sequence). V shed 5 bases and J 4 bases; nucleotides not matched to a gene: 14. There are 16 residues in the CDR3. This CDR3 reads CASSPNLDRERYEQYF. The CDR3 nucleotides are TGTGCCAGCAGTCCTAACTTGGACAGGGAGAGGTACGAGCAGTACTTC.

Remarks on this clonotype: A much larger clone is a single base away; this may be a read error. The chain combines TRBV5-1 with TRBJ2-7, with D possibly matching TRBD2 (5 bases). This CDR3 has 15 amino acids. Per germline, CDR1 SGHRS and CDR2 YFSETQ. V was cut by 0 bases and J by 5 bases, with 15 bases left in between. CDR3 residues: CASSLGGGYLHEQYF. DNA for the CDR3: TGCGCCAGCAGCTTGGGTGGAGGCTACCTCCACGAGCAGTACTTC.

As for this clonotype: Just one base apart from a much larger clone, this may be a read error. This rearrangement joins TRBV7-2 to TRBJ2-7, with TRBD2 as a possible D gene (5 bases). From germline, CDR1 is SGHTA and CDR2 FQGNSA. The CDR3 totals 16 residues. The CDR3 is CASGLAPVGDKEEQYF. The CDR3 nucleotides are TGTGCCAGCGGCTTAGCGCCGGTGGGAGATAAGGAAGAGCAGTACTTC.

The chain's CDR3 is CASSPPTDSQETQYF. The DNA of the CDR3 is TGTGCCAGCAGCCCGCCGACCGATAGCCAAGAGACCCAGTACTTC. The chain recombines TRBV7-2 with TRBJ2-5; D remains unclear. The CDR3 extends over 15 amino acids. Germline loops: CDR1 SGHTA, CDR2 FQGNSA. Between the trimmed V and J ends, which lost 5 bases and 1 base, there was a span of 14 bases.

This chain joins TRBV3-1 and TRBJ2-2; no clear D gene. This CDR3 has 16 residues. With 5 bases removed from V and 0 bases from J, the gap between germline ends came to 13 bases. Germline assignment: CDR1 LGHDT and CDR2 YNNKEL (reference sequence). The CDR3 DNA is TGTGCCAGCAGCGTAGATCCTAGTTCGAACACCGGGGAGCTGTTTTTT. It yields the protein CASSVDPSSNTGELFF.

This clonotype was seen at least ten times. The chain combines TRBV27 with TRBJ2-3; no clear D gene. Per germline, CDR1 MNHEY and CDR2 SMNVEV (reference sequence). The CDR3 extends over 14 amino acids. With 2 bases removed from V and 6 bases from J, the gap between germline ends came to 12 bases. DNA of the CDR3: TGTGCCAGCAGTTTAAGGAACCGAAGGGATACGCAGTATTTT. Translating gives CASSLRNRRDTQYF.

This clonotype has only a few counts. The chain carries TRBV27 and TRBJ1-3, with TRBD1 identical over 8 bases. CDR1 and CDR2 (germline): MNHEY, SMNVEV (reference sequence). The length of the CDR3 is 16 residues. V was clipped by 6 bases and J by 2 bases; unmatched bases: 9. The CDR3 here is CASSPGPGGTGNTIYF. The CDR3 DNA follows: TGTGCCAGCAGCCCGGGCCCAGGGGGCACTGGAAACACCATATATTTT.

This clonotype was picked up a small number of times. Its ends do not fully match the called genes, so a read error is possible. The chain is built from TRBV7-2 and TRBJ2-7, with 10 bases identical to TRBD2. Germline V lookup: CDR1 SGHTA, CDR2 FQGNSA. The CDR3 is 14 residues long. The CDR3, as DNA: TGTGCCAGCAGCCTAGCGGGAGATTCTGGGGAGCAGTACTTC. It codes for CASSLAGDSGEQYF.

The V gene is TRBV7-3, the J gene TRBJ2-5; D possibly matches TRBD1 or TRBD2 (5 bases each). Between the trimmed V and J ends, which lost 3 bases and 5 bases, there was a span of 16 bases. Germline assignment: CDR1 SGHTA and CDR2 FQGTGA. The CDR3 runs 15 residues. In DNA, the CDR3 is TGTGCCAGCAGCTTGGGGGTGGGGTCGGGGGAGACCCAGTACTTC. Its protein is CASSLGVGSGETQYF. The whole variable domain, remainder taken from reference TRBV7-3 and TRBJ2-5, is GAGVSQTPSNKVTEKGKYVELRCDPISGHTALYWYRQSLGQGPEFLIYFQGTGAADDSGLPNDRFFAVRPEGSVSTLKIQRTERGDSAVYLCASSLGVGSGETQYFGPGTRLLVL.

The V gene is TRBV20-1, the J gene TRBJ2-3, with 7 bases that match TRBD1. From germline, CDR1 is DFQATT and CDR2 SNEGSKA (reference sequence). V shed 2 bases, J shed 2 bases, and the junction held 13 bases outside the gene matches. The CDR3 is 17 residues long. This CDR3 is CSARLSRAGGITDTQYF. The CDR3 DNA is TGCAGTGCTAGATTATCTCGGGCAGGGGGAATCACAGATACGCAGTATTTT.

The rearrangement links TRBV27 to TRBJ2-7, with 7 bases lining up with TRBD2. This CDR3 has 13 amino acids. V was pared by 5 bases and J by 6 bases, with 7 bases of the junction left unmatched. CDR1 is MNHEY, CDR2 SMNVEV, per germline (reference sequence). For the CDR3, the DNA is TGTGCCAGCAGTCTGGCGGGAGTGAGCGAGCAGTACTTC. As protein: CASSLAGVSEQYF.